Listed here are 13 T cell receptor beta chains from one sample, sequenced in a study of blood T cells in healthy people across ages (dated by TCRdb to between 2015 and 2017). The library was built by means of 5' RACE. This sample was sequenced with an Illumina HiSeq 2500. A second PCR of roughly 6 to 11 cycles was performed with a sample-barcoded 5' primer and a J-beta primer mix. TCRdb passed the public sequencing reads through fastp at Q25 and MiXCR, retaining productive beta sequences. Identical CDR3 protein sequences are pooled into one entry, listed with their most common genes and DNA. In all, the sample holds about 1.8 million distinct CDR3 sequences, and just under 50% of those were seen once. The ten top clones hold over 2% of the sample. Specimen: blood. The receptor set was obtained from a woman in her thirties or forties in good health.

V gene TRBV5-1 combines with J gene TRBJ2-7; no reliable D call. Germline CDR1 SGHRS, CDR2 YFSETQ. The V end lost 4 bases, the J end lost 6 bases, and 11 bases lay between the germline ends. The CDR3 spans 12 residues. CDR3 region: CASSPHPGEQYF. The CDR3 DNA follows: TGCGCCAGCAGCCCCCACCCTGGCGAGCAGTACTTC.

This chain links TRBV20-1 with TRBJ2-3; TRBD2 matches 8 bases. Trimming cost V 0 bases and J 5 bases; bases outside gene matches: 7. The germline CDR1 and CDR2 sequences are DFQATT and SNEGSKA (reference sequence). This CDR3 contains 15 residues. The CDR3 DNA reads TGCAGTGCTAGAGATCACGGGGGGGCTGAAGATACGCAGTATTTT. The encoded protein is CSARDHGGAEDTQYF.

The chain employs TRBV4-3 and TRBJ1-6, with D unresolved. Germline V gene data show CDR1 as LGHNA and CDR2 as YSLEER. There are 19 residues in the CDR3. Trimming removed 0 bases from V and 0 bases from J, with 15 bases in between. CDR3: CASSQDLTRTSSYNSPLHF. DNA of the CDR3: TGCGCCAGCAGCCAAGATTTAACCCGTACGAGCTCCTATAATTCACCCCTCCACTTT.

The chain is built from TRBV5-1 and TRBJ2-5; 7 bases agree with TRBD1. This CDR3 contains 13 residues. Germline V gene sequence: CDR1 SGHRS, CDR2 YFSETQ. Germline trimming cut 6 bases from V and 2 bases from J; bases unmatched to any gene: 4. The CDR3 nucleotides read TGCGCCAGCACCGACAGGGTTCAAGAGACCCAGTACTTC. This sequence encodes CASTDRVQETQYF.

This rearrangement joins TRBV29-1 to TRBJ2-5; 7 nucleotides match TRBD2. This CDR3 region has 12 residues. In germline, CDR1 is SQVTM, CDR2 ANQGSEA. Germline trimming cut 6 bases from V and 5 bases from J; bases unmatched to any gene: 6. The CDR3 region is CSVWTSTETQYF. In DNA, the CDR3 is TGCAGCGTCTGGACTAGTACGGAGACCCAGTACTTC.

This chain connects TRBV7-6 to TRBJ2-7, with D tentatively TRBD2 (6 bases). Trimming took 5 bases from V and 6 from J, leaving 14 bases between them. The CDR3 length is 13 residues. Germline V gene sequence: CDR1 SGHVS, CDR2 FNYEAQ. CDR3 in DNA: TGTGCCAGCAGCCCGAGTGGGACTTCCGAGCAGTACTTC. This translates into CASSPSGTSEQYF.

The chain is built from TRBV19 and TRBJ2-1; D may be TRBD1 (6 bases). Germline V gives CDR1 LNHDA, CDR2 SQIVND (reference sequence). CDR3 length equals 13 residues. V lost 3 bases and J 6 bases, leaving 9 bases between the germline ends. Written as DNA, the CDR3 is TGTGCCAGTAGTATGGGCAGGGGCAATGAGCAGTTCTTC. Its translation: CASSMGRGNEQFF. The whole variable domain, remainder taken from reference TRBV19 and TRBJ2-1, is DGGITQSPKYLFRKEGQNVTLSCEQNLNHDAMYWYRQDPGQGLRLIYYSQIVNDFQKGDIAEGYSVSREKKESFPLTVTSAQKNPTAFYLCASSMGRGNEQFFGPGTRLTVL.

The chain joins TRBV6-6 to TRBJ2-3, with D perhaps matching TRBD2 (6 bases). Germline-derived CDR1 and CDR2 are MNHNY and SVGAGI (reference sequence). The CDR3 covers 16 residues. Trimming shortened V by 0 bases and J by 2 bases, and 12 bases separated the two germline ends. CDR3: CASSYSFASDTDTQYF. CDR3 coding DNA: TGTGCCAGCAGTTACTCGTTTGCTAGCGACACAGATACGCAGTATTTT.

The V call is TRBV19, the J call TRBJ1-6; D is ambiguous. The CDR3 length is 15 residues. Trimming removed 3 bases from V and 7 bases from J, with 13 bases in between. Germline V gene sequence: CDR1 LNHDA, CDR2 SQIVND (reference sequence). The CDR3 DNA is TGTGCCAGTAGTATTAGTGGCCAGCGGAATTCACCCCTCCACTTT. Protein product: CASSISGQRNSPLHF.

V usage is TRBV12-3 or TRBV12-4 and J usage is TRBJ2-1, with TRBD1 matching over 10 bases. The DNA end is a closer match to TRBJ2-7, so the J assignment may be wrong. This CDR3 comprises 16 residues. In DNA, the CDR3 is TGTGCCAGCAAGCCAACGACAGGGGGCAGCTACAATGAGCAGTACTTC. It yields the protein CASKPTTGGSYNEQYF.

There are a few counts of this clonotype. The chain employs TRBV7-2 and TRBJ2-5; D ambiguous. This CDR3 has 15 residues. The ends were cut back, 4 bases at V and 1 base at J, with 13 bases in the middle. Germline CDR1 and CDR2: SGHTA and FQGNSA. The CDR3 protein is CASSSPRSLQETQYF. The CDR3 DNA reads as TGTGCCAGCAGCTCCCCTCGAAGCCTCCAAGAGACCCAGTACTTC.

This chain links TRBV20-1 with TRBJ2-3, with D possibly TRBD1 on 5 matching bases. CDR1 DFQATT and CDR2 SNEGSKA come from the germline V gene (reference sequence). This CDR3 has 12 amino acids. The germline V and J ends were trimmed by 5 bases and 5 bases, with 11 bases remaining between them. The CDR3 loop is CSAPGLKDTQYF. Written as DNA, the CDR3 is TGCAGTGCTCCAGGGTTAAAAGATACGCAGTATTTT.

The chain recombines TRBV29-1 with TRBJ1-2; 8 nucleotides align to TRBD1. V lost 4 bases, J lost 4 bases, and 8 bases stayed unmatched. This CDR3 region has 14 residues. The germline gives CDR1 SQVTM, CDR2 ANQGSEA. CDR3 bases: TGCAGCGTTGGATCGACAGGGGTGTTCTATGGCTACACCTTC. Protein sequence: CSVGSTGVFYGYTF.